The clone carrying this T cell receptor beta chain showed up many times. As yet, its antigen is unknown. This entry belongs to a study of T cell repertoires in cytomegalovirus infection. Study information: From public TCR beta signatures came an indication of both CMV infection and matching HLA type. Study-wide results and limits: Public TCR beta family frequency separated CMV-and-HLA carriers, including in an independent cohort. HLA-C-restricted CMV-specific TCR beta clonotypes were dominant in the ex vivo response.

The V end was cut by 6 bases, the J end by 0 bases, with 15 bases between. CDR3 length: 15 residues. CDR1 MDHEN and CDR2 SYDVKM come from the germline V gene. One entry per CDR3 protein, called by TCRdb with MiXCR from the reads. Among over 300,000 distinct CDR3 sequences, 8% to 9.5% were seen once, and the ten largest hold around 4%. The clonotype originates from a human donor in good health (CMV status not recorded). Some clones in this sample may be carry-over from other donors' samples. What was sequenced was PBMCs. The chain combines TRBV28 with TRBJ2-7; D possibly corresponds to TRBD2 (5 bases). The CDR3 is CASSPPGAGSYEQYF. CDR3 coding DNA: TGTGCCAGCAGCCCCCCAGGTGCGGGCTCCTACGAGCAGTACTTC.